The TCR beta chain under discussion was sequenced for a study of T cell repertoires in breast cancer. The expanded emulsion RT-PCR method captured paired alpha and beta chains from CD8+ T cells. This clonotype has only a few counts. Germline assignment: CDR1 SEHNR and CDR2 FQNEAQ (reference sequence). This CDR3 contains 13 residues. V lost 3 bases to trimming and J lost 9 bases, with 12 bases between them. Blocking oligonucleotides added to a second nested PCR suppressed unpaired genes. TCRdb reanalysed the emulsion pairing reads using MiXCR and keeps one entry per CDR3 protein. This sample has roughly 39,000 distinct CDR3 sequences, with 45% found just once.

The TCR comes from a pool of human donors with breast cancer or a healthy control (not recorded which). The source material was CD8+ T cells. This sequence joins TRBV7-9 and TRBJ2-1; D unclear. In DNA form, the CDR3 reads TGTGCCAGCAGCTTCCCAATTTCCTTTGAGCAGTTCTTC. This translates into CASSFPISFEQFF.